The next 10 T cell receptor beta chains were all read from a single sample in a study of T cells in Graves' hyperthyroidism and ophthalmopathy. RNA transcripts provided the source from which TCR beta CDR3 regions were amplified. Researchers ran a first-round RT-PCR on the TCR CDR3 using the HTBI primer set. TCRdb itself ran the multiplex PCR reads through MiXCR, one entry per CDR3 protein. This table holds 250,000 to 400,000 distinct CDR3 sequences, around 15% found once. The material sequenced was blood. These receptors originate from a woman in her thirties or forties with Graves' ophthalmopathy.

This clonotype was detected many times. The chain couples TRBV6-2 or TRBV6-3 to TRBJ2-7; D possibly corresponds to TRBD1 (6 bases). This CDR3 is built from 17 residues. V lost 0 bases and J lost 2, with 17 bases in between. Germline V gives CDR1 MNHEY, CDR2 SVGEGT. Here the CDR3 DNA reads TGTGCCAGCAGTTACTCGAGAGTCACAGGGTTGACCTACGAGCAGTACTTC. Protein: CASSYSRVTGLTYEQYF.

This clonotype was observed many times. The chain joins TRBV27 to TRBJ2-1; 16 bases are a match to TRBD2. The CDR3 runs to 15 residues. After removal of 5 bases from V and 9 bases from J, the junction contained 4 bases not matched to a gene. Germline lookup yields CDR1 MNHEY and CDR2 SMNVEV (reference sequence). CDR3 in amino acids: CASSPGTSGRGEQFF. The CDR3 coding sequence is TGTGCCAGCAGTCCCGGGACTAGCGGGAGGGGTGAGCAGTTCTTC.

This clonotype was counted many times. V usage is TRBV20-1 and J usage is TRBJ2-7; 14 bases line up with TRBD2. The V gene's germline CDR1 is DFQATT and CDR2 SNEGSKA (reference sequence). Unmatched junction bases numbered 2, after V lost 7 bases and J lost 0 bases. CDR3 length: 14 residues. This CDR3 reads CSGTSGRSSYEQYF. As DNA, the CDR3 is TGCAGTGGGACTAGCGGGAGGAGCTCCTACGAGCAGTACTTC.

This clonotype was counted at least ten times. The chain combines TRBV20-1 with TRBJ2-3, with D possibly matching TRBD2 (6 bases). From germline, CDR1 is DFQATT and CDR2 SNEGSKA (reference sequence). This CDR3 has 15 amino acids. V was trimmed by 0 bases and J by 6 bases, leaving 16 bases between them. In DNA, the CDR3 is TGCAGTGCTAGAGATCGGGCTAAGGGGAGGGATACGCAGTATTTT. Protein: CSARDRAKGRDTQYF.

This clonotype was seen many times. V gene TRBV3-1 combines with J gene TRBJ2-7; D tentatively reads TRBD1 or TRBD2 (5 bases each). V lost 2 bases to trimming and J lost 3 bases, with 14 bases between them. The germline V gene has CDR1 LGHDT and CDR2 YNNKEL (reference sequence). The CDR3 is made up of 15 amino acids. CDR3 in amino acids: CASSQYTGTVYEQYF. The CDR3 DNA follows: TGTGCCAGCAGCCAATATACCGGGACCGTCTACGAGCAGTACTTC.

This clonotype has at least ten counts. V and J are TRBV20-1 and TRBJ1-5, with 12 bases fitting TRBD1. This CDR3 contains 17 residues. Unmatched junction bases numbered 5, after V lost 1 base and J lost 1 base. Germline V gives CDR1 DFQATT, CDR2 SNEGSKA (reference sequence). In nucleotides, the CDR3 is TGCAGTGCTAGAGTAGCCGGGACAGGGGGCAGCAATCAGCCCCAGCATTTT. Translating it yields CSARVAGTGGSNQPQHF.

This clonotype was detected many times. The chain uses TRBV3-1 and TRBJ1-4, with D perhaps matching TRBD1 (5 bases). The V and J ends lost 2 bases and 8 bases respectively, with 15 bases between them. This CDR3 comprises 15 residues. Germline CDR1 and CDR2: LGHDT and YNNKEL (reference sequence). The CDR3 spells CASSQRTGGMEKLFF. The CDR3 coding sequence is TGTGCCAGCAGCCAACGGACGGGGGGTATGGAAAAACTGTTTTTT.

This clonotype occurred many times. The CDR3 reads CASSHRLGGGAAYF. The CDR3 coding sequence is TGTGCCAGCAGCCACAGACTTGGGGGAGGGGCTGCGTACTTC. The chain recombines TRBV7-9 with TRBJ2-5; 7 bases align to TRBD2. The CDR3 is 14 residues long. Looked up from germline, CDR1 is SEHNR and CDR2 is FQNEAQ (reference sequence). V was pared by 5 bases and J by 13 bases, with 16 bases of the junction left unmatched.

This clonotype was found a few times. This chain links TRBV29-1 with TRBJ2-6; D gene uncertain. CDR1 SQVTM and CDR2 ANQGSEA come from the germline V gene. CDR3 length equals 15 residues. Trimming pared 5 bases from V and 0 bases from J, leaving 11 bases between. The CDR3 loop reads CSVSIGFSGANVLTF. The CDR3, as DNA: TGCAGCGTTTCAATAGGTTTCTCTGGGGCCAACGTCCTGACTTTC.

This clonotype was picked up many times. The rearrangement uses TRBV7-2 and TRBJ2-5, with 13 bases lining up with TRBD2. The length of the CDR3 is 16 residues. The V segment lost 7 bases and the J segment 1 base; nucleotides outside the gene matches: 6. Germline CDR1 is SGHTA and CDR2 is FQGNSA. The CDR3 sequence: CASTFGLAGVQETQYF. The CDR3 nucleotides read TGTGCCAGCACCTTCGGACTAGCGGGGGTCCAAGAGACCCAGTACTTC.